This record looks at one T cell receptor beta chain sequence and its context. Its antigen is not identified. This record belongs to a study of OX40 agonist ivuxolimab in advanced cancers. Study-wide background: Mean age approximately 55 years, range roughly 20 to 85; 82.7% male. Having had anti-PD-1, anti-PD-L1 or anti-CTLA-4 therapy before was allowed, and roughly 40% had some.

This table comes from immunoSEQ multiplex PCR, and its TCRdb copy is limited to in-frame clones, with some not included. The table has about 50,000 clones, around 77% seen once. Study-wide results and limits: Part of the nonresponder group also had normalized T-cell clonal expansion that was low.

The receptor's source is an adult with an advanced solid tumor such as melanoma, head and neck, liver or kidney cancer. This material consisted of CD4+ or CD8+ T cells sorted from blood, taken in a trial of the OX40 agonist ivuxolimab.

The CDR3: CASSTSRNTEAFF. The CDR3 DNA is TGTGCCAGCAGCACCAGTAGGAACACTGAAGCTTTCTTT. This chain links TRBV2 with TRBJ1-1; no firm D call. Germline V gene lookup returns CDR1 SNHLY and CDR2 FYNNEI. The V and J ends lost 6 bases and 1 base respectively, with 9 bases between them. This CDR3 is 13 amino acids long.